A selection of T cell receptor beta chains follows, all from one sample in a study of tumor-infiltrating lymphocytes in primary liver carcinoma. Using its own MiXCR run on the multiplex PCR reads, TCRdb lists one record per CDR3 protein. The sample has around 120,000 distinct CDR3 sequences, around 60% seen once. Sequenced sample: liver tumor tissue from sampling region 1. All receptors come from a woman in her sixties with primary liver carcinoma and hepatitis B virus infection. The CDR3 runs from the conserved cysteine through the conserved F or W. D genes are given only for firm matches. Clone size is not always given. Where it is, it says once, few, many or a class for expanded clones.

D gene,J gene,clone size,V gene,CDR3 protein,CDR3 DNA
.,TRBJ2-6,.,TRBV28,CASSFSQGANVLTF,TGTGCCAGCAGTTTCTCACAGGGGGCCAACGTCCTGACTTTC
TRBD2,TRBJ2-3,few,TRBV2,CASNKREADTQYF,TGTGCCAGCAACAAGCGGGAGGCAGATACGCAGTATTTT
TRBD1,TRBJ2-2,.,TRBV11-3,CVNSLAGGTGELFF,TGTGTCAATAGCTTAGCAGGGGGCACCGGGGAGCTGTTTTTT
.,TRBJ2-7,many,TRBV5-5,CASSLRDNSYEQYF,TGTGCCAGCAGCTTGAGAGACAACTCCTACGAGCAGTACTTC
.,TRBJ2-2,.,TRBV11-2,CAGSLERSHTGELFF,TGTGCCGGCAGCTTAGAACGGTCTCACACCGGGGAGCTGTTTTTT
TRBD1,TRBJ2-2,many,TRBV4-1,CASSPDRGFPGELFF,TGCGCCAGCAGCCCGGACAGGGGGTTCCCCGGGGAGCTGTTTTTT
TRBD1,TRBJ2-3,.,TRBV6-1,CASSDRDRVTDTQYF,TGTGCCAGCAGTGACAGAGACAGGGTAACAGATACGCAGTATTTT
.,TRBJ2-5,.,TRBV6-5,CASSTAVGDTQYF,TGTGCTAGCAGCACCGCGGTGGGGGATACCCAGTACTTC
TRBD2,TRBJ2-1,.,TRBV20-1,CSARVGLANEQFF,TGCAGTGCTAGGGTTGGACTAGCTAATGAGCAGTTCTTC
TRBD2,TRBJ2-5,few,TRBV5-1,CASSPGSSGSWETQYF,TGCGCCAGCAGCCCCGGTTCTAGCGGGAGTTGGGAGACCCAGTACTTC
TRBD1,TRBJ1-1,.,TRBV11-2,CASSLGTGEGFF,TGTGCCAGCAGCTTAGGGACAGGTGAAGGGTTCTTT